The 6 T cell receptor beta chains below were found in one sample sequenced in a study of blood T cell repertoires in COVID-19. Generated by immunoSEQ multiplex PCR, the TCRdb table keeps only in-frame clones and is missing some. The repertoire holds some 97,000 clones, with about 90% as singletons. What was sequenced was peripheral blood. Receptors were obtained from a young man in a cohort sampled during active COVID-19.

This clone was seen a single time. The chain uses TRBV4-2 and TRBJ1-4; D not resolved. The CDR3 extends over 17 amino acids. V was pared by 1 base and J by 0 bases, with 12 bases between. Per the germline V gene, CDR1 is LGHNA and CDR2 is YNFKEQ. The CDR3 DNA sequence: TGTGCCAGCAGCCAAGCCCAAGCCGTTGCAACTAATGAAAAACTGTTTTTT. Translated: CASSQAQAVATNEKLFF.

The V call is TRBV5-1, the J call TRBJ1-5; 8 nucleotides agree with TRBD1. The CDR3 length is 14 residues. CDR1 SGHRS and CDR2 YFSETQ come from the germline V gene. With V trimmed by 0 bases and J by 8 bases, 4 bases remained unmatched. CDR3 sequence: CASSLEAGGKPQHF. The CDR3 DNA reads as TGCGCCAGCAGCTTGGAGGCAGGGGGCAAGCCCCAGCATTTT.

The V and J genes are TRBV6-5 and TRBJ2-5, with D maybe TRBD2 (6 bases). Germline assignment: CDR1 MNHEY and CDR2 SVGAGI. The CDR3 is made up of 15 amino acids. V dropped 0 bases and J dropped 4 bases, with 12 bases sitting between them. CDR3 nucleotides: TGTGCCAGCAGTTACTCGGGGACTCAGCCAGAGACCCAGTACTTC. Translating it yields CASSYSGTQPETQYF.

V and J are TRBV6-5 and TRBJ1-1; 8 positions match TRBD1. This CDR3 is built from 13 residues. V lost 6 bases to trimming and J lost 5 bases; unmatched junction nucleotides: 5. The germline V gene encodes CDR1 MNHEY and CDR2 SVGAGI. This chain's CDR3 is CASRTGVETEAFF. CDR3 nucleotides: TGTGCCAGCAGGACAGGGGTTGAGACTGAAGCTTTCTTT.

The chain links TRBV5-4 to TRBJ2-5; TRBD1 might be the D (6 bases). Germline V CDR1 and CDR2: SGHNT, YYREEE (reference sequence). The CDR3 extends over 12 amino acids. Trimming took off 7 bases at V and 4 bases at J, with 11 bases between the two ends. In DNA, the CDR3 is TGTGCCAGCGGGCTAGGGGGAGAGACCCAGTACTTC. Protein sequence: CASGLGGETQYF. The whole variable domain, filled in from reference TRBV5-4 and TRBJ2-5, reads ETGVTQSPTHLIKTRGQQVTLRCSSQSGHNTVSWYQQALGQGPQFIFQYYREEENGRGNFPPRFSGLQFPNYSSELNVNALELDDSALYLCASGLGGETQYFGPGTRLLVL.

This chain links TRBV9 with TRBJ1-5; no clear D gene. V lost 8 bases to trimming and J lost 3 bases, with 9 bases between them. Per germline, CDR1 SGDLS and CDR2 YYNGEE. The CDR3 has 12 amino acids. CDR3 loop: CASGSTNQPQHF. The CDR3 DNA reads as TGTGCCAGTGGGAGTACCAATCAGCCCCAGCATTTT.